A selection of T cell receptor beta chains follows, all from one sample in a study of blood T cell repertoires in COVID-19. Produced via immunoSEQ multiplex PCR; TCRdb's table is partial and in-frame only. Of over 250,000 clones in the sample, 80% to 90% were seen once. The sequencing sample was made of peripheral blood. These receptors all stem from a woman aged 50 to 60 who had recovered from COVID-19. The CDR3 runs from the conserved cysteine through the conserved F or W. D genes are given only for firm matches.

V	D	J	length	DNA	CDR3
TRBV28	TRBD2	TRBJ2-4	17	TGTGCCAGCAGACCCGCAACTAGCGGGAAAGCCAAAAACATTCAGTACTTC	CASRPATSGKAKNIQYF
TRBV4-3	TRBD2	TRBJ2-3	16	TGCGCCAGCAGCCAGACCGGGACTAGCCTCACAGATACGCAGTATTTT	CASSQTGTSLTDTQYF
TRBV19	.	TRBJ2-3	15	TGTGCCAGTAGTATACAGGGCCCTCCGGCAGATACGCAGTATTTT	CASSIQGPPADTQYF
TRBV19	.	TRBJ1-5	15	TGTGCCAGTAGTATGCAACAGGGAGTGCGTCAGCCCCAGCATTTT	CASSMQQGVRQPQHF
TRBV4-3	TRBD1	TRBJ2-1	16	TGCGCCAGCAGCCAAAACGGGGCAGTTACAGGGGATGAGCAGTTCTTC	CASSQNGAVTGDEQFF
TRBV7-3	.	TRBJ2-1	13	TGTGCCAGCAGTCGGGAAGCCTACAATGAGCAGTTCTTC	CASSREAYNEQFF
TRBV18	TRBD1	TRBJ1-1	15	TGTGCCAGCTCACCACCGGGGCAGGGGGCAGCCGAAGCTTTCTTT	CASSPPGQGAAEAFF
TRBV5-3	TRBD2	TRBJ2-5	17	TGTGCCAGAAGCTCCGAAGGGGAGGGTGGAAGTGGGGAGACCCAGTACTTC	CARSSEGEGGSGETQYF
TRBV5-6	TRBD1	TRBJ2-5	14	TGTGCCAGCAGCGCGACAGGGGGAAAAGAGACCCAGTACTTC	CASSATGGKETQYF
TRBV18	TRBD1	TRBJ2-3	15	TGTGCCAGCTCACCGGACAGGACCGCCACAGATACGCAGTATTTT	CASSPDRTATDTQYF
TRBV7-2	.	TRBJ1-1	14	TGTGCCAGCAGCTTAGTGGGGGCGAACACTGAAGCTTTCTTT	CASSLVGANTEAFF
TRBV6-2/TRBV6-3	TRBD1	TRBJ1-3	14	TGTGCCAGCAGTTACCAGGGGGCTGGAAACACCATATATTTT	CASSYQGAGNTIYF
TRBV7-9	.	TRBJ1-1	16	TGTGCCAGCAGCTTAGCCCTAACAGGTATGAACACTGAAGCTTTCTTT	CASSLALTGMNTEAFF
TRBV20-1	TRBD1	TRBJ2-5	14	TGCAGTGCTAGTCTACCGGGACAGGGGAAGACCCAGTACTTC	CSASLPGQGKTQYF
TRBV27	TRBD1	TRBJ2-3	17	TGTGCCAGCAGTTTATCGATAGACAGGGCGGTCACAGATACGCAGTATTTT	CASSLSIDRAVTDTQYF
TRBV25-1	.	TRBJ1-6	16	TGTGCCAGCAGTGACAGACAGAGCTCCTATAATTCACCCCTCCACTTT	CASSDRQSSYNSPLHF